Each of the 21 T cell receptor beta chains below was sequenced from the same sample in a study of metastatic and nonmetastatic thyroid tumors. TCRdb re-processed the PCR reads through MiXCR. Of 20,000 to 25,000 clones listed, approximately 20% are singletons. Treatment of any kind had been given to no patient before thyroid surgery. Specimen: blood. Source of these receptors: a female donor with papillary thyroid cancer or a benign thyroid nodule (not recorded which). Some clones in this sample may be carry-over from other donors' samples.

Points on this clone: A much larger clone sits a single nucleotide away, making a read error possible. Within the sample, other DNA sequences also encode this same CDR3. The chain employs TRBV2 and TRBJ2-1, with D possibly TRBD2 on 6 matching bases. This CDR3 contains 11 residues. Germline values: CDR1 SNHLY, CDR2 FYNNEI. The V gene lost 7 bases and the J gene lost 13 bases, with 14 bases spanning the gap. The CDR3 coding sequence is TGTGCCAGCAATTCTGCTAGCGAACAGTTCTTC. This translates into CASNSASEQFF.

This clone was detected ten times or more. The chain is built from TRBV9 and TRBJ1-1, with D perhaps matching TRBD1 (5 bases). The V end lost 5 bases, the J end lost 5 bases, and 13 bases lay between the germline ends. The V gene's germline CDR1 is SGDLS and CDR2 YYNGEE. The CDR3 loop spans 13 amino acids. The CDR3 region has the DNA TGTGCCAGCAGTAGGGACTCGGGGACTGAAGCTTTCTTT. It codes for CASSRDSGTEAFF.

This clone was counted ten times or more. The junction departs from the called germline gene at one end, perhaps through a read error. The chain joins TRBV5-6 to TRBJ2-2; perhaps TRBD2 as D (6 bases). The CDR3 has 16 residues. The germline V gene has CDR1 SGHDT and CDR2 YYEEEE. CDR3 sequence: CDSSPDWAGRTGELFF. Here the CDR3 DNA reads TGTGACAGCAGCCCAGATTGGGCGGGAAGGACCGGGGAGCTGTTTTTT.

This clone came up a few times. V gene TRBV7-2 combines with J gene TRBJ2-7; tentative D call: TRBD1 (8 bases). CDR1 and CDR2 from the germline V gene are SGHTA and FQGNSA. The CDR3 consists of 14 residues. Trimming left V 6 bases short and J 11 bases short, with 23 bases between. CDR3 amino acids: CASRRDRRVGGEYF. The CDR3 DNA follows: TGTGCCAGCAGACGGGACAGGCGCGTGGGGGGGGAGTACTTC.

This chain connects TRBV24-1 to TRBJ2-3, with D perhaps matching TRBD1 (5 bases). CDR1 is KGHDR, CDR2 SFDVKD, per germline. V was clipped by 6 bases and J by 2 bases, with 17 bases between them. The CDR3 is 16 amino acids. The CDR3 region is CATSSMGTGHTDTQYF. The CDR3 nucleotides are TGTGCCACCAGTTCCATGGGTACAGGTCACACAGATACGCAGTATTTT.

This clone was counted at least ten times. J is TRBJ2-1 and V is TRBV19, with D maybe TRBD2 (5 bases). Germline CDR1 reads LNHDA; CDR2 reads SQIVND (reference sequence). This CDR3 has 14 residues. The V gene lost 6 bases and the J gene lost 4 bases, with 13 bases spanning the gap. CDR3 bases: TGTGCCAGTAGCAACAAAGCGGATTACAATGAGCAGTTCTTC. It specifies CASSNKADYNEQFF.

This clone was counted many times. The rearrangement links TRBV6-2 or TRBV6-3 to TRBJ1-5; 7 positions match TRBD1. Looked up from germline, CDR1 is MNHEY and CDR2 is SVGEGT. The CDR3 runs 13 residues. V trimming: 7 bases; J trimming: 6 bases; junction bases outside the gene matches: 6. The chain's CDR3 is CASKTGSGQPQHF. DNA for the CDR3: TGTGCCAGCAAGACAGGGTCTGGTCAGCCCCAGCATTTT.

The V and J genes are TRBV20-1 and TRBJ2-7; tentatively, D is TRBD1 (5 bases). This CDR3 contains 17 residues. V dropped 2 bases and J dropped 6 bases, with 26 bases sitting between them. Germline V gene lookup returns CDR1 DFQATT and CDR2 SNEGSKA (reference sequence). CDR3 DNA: TGCAGTGCTAGACCAATCCCCCTTGAACAGGTGGGTCTCGAGCAGTACTTC. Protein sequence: CSARPIPLEQVGLEQYF.

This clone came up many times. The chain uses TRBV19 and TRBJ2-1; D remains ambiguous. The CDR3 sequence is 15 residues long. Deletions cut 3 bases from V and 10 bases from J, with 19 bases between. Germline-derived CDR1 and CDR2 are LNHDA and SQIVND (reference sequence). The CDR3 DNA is TGTGCCAGTAGTATCGTGGGCCCCGTATCGCAGGAGCAGTTCTTC. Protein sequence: CASSIVGPVSQEQFF.

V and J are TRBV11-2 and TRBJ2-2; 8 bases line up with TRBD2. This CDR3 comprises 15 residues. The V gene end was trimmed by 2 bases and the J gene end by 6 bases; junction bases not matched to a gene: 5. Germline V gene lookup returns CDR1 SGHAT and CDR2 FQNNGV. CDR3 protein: CASSLSGSGAGELFF. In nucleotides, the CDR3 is TGTGCCAGCAGCTTAAGCGGGAGTGGTGCCGGGGAGCTGTTTTTT.

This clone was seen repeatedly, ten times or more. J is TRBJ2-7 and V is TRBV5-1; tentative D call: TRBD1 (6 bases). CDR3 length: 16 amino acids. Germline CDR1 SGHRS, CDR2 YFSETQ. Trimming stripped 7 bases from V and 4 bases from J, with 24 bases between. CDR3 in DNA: TGCGCCAGCCAAACGGAACCCAGGGGTGACGGTTACGAGCAGTACTTC. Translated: CASQTEPRGDGYEQYF.

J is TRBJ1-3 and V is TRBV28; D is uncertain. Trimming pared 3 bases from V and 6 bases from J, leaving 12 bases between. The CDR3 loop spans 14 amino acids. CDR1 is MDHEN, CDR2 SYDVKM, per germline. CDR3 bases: TGTGCCAGCAGTTTTGGAGGGCATGAAAACACCATATATTTT. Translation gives CASSFGGHENTIYF.

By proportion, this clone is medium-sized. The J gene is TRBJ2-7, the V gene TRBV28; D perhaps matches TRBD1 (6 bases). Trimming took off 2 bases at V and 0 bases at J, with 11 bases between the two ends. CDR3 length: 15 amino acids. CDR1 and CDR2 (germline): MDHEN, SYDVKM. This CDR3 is CASSLATGVSYEQYF. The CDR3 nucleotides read TGTGCCAGCAGTTTAGCGACAGGCGTCTCCTACGAGCAGTACTTC.

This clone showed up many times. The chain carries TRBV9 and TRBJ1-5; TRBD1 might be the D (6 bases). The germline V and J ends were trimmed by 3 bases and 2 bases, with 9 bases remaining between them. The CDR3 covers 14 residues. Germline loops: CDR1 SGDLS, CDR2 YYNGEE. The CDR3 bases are TGTGCCAGCAGCGCCAGGGGAGGCAATCAGCCCCAGCATTTT. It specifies CASSARGGNQPQHF.

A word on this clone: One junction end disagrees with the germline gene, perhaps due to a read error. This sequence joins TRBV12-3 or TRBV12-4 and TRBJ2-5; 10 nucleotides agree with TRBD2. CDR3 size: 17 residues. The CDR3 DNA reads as TGTTCCAGCAGTTTAGGGGGGCTAGCGGGAGCGTATGAGACCCAGTACTTC. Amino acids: CSSSLGGLAGAYETQYF.

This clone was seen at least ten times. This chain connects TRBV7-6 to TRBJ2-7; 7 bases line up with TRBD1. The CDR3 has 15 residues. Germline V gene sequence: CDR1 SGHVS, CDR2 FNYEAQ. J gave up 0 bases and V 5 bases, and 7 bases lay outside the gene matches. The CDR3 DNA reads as TGTGCCAGCAGCGGATGGACAGGCAGCTCCTACGAGCAGTACTTC. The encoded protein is CASSGWTGSSYEQYF.

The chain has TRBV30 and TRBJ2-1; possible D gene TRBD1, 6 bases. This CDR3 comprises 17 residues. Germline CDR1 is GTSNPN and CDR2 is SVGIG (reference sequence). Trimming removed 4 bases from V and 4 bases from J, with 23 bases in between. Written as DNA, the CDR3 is TGTGCCTGGAAAAATCTGGCCCAGGGGCCCCTTTACAATGAGCAGTTCTTC. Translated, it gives CAWKNLAQGPLYNEQFF.

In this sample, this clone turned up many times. The CDR3 sequence is CASSLWTSGIGTGELFF. The CDR3 region has the DNA TGCGCCAGCAGCTTGTGGACTAGCGGGATCGGCACCGGGGAGCTGTTTTTT. V gene TRBV5-1 combines with J gene TRBJ2-2; 12 bases map to TRBD2. The CDR3 loop spans 17 amino acids. The junction had 5 bases not matched to a gene; V was cut back by 1 base and J by 4 bases. Germline V gives CDR1 SGHRS, CDR2 YFSETQ.

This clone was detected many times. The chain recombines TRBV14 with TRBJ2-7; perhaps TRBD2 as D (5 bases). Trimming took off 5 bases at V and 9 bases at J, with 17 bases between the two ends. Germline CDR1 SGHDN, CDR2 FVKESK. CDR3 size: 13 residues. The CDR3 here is CASSTVVFGGQYF. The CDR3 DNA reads TGTGCCAGCAGCACCGTGGTTTTCGGAGGGCAGTACTTC.

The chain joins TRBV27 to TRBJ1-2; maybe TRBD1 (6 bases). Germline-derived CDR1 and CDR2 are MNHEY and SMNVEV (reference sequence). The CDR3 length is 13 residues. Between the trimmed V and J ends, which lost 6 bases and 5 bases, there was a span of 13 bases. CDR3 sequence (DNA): TGTGCCAGCAGCTCTTTAACAGGGTATGGCTACACCTTC. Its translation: CASSSLTGYGYTF.

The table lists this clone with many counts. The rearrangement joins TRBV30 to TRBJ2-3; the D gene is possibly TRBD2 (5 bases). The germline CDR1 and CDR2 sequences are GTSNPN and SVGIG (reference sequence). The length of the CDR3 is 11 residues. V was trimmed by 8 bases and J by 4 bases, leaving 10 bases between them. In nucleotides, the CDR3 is TGTGCCCTATCGAGGGCAGATACGCAGTATTTT. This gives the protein CALSRADTQYF. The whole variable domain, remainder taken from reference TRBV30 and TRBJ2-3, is SQTIHQWPATLVQPVGSPLSLECTVEGTSNPNLYWYRQAAGRGLQLLFYSVGIGQISSEVPQNLSASRPQDRQFILSSKKLLLSDSGFYLCALSRADTQYFGPGTRLTVL.